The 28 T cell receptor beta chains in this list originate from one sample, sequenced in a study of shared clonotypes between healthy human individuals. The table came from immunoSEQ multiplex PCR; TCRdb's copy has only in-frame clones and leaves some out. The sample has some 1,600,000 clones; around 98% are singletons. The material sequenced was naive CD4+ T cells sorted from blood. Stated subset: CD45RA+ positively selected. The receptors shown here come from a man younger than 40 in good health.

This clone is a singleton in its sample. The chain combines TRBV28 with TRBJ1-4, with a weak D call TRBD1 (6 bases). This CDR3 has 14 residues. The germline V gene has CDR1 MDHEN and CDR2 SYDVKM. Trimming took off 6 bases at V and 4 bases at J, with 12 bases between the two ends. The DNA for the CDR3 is TGTGCCAGCAGCCTAGGACAGCTTAATGAAAAACTGTTTTTT. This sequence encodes CASSLGQLNEKLFF.

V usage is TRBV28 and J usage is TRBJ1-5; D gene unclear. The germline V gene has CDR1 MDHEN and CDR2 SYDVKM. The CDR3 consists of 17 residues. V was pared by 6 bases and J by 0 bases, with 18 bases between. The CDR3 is CASSLGYRRHSNQPQHF. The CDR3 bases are TGTGCCAGCAGCTTGGGCTACCGACGTCATAGCAATCAGCCCCAGCATTTT.

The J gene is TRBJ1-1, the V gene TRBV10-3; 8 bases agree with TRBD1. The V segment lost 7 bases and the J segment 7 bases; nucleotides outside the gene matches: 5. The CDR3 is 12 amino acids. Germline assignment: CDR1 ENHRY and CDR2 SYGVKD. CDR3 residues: CAINPGGGEAFF. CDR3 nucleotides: TGTGCCATCAACCCAGGGGGCGGTGAAGCTTTCTTT.

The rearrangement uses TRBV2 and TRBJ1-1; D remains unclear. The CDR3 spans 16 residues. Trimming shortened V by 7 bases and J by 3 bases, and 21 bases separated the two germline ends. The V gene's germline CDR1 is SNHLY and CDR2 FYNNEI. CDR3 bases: TGTGCCAGCACAATACTAGCTGTTTCCCTATACACTGAAGCTTTCTTT. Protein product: CASTILAVSLYTEAFF.

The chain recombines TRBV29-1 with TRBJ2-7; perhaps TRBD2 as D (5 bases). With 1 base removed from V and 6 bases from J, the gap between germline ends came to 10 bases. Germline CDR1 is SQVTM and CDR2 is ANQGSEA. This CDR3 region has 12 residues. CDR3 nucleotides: TGCAGCGTTGAAGCCGGGGATCTCGAGCAGTACTTC. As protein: CSVEAGDLEQYF.

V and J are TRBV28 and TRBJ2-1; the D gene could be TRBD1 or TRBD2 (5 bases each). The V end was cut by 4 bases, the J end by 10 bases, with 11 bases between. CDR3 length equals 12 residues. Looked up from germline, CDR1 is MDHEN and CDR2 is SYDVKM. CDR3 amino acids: CASSSRGEEQFF. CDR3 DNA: TGTGCCAGCAGTTCGAGGGGCGAGGAGCAGTTCTTC.

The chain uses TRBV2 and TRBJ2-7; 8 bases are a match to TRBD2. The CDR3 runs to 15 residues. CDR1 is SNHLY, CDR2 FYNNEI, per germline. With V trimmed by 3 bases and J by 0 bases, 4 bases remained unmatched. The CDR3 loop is CASSDPSGHSYEQYF. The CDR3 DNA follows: TGTGCCAGCAGTGACCCTAGCGGGCACTCCTACGAGCAGTACTTC.

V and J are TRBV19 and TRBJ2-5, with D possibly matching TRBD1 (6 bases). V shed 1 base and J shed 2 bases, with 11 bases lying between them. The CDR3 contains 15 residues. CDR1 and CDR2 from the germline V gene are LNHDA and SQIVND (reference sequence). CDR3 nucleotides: TGTGCCAGTAGTATAGGGACAGTCAAACAAGAGACCCAGTACTTC. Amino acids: CASSIGTVKQETQYF.

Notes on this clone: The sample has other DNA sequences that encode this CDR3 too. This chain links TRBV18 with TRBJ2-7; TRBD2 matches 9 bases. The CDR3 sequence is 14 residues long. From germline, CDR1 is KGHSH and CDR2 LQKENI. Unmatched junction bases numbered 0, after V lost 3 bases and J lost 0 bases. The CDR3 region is CASSPSGSSYEQYF. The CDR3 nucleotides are TGTGCCAGCTCACCTAGCGGGAGCTCCTACGAGCAGTACTTC.

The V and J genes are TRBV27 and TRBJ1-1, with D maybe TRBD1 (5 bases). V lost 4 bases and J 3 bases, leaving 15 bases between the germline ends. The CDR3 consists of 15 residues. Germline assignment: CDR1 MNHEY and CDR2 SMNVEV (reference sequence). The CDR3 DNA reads TGTGCCAGCAGTTCAGCAGGGAGCGAAGACACTGAAGCTTTCTTT. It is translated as CASSSAGSEDTEAFF.

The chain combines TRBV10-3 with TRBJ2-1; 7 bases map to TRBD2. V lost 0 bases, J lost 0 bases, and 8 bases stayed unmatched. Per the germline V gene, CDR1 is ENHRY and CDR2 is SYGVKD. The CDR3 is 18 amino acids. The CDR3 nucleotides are TGTGCCATCAGTGAGTCGCCCTATGGCGGGAGCTCCTACAATGAGCAGTTCTTC. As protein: CAISESPYGGSSYNEQFF.

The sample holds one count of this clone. CDR3 nucleotides: TGTGCCAGCAGCCCGGACAGGGGCAGCAACGAGCAGTACTTC. Translating it yields CASSPDRGSNEQYF. The rearrangement joins TRBV5-6 to TRBJ2-7, with 9 positions matching TRBD1. Trimming took 4 bases from V and 5 from J; bases not matched to a gene: 7. The CDR3 contains 14 residues. Per the germline V gene, CDR1 is SGHDT and CDR2 is YYEEEE.

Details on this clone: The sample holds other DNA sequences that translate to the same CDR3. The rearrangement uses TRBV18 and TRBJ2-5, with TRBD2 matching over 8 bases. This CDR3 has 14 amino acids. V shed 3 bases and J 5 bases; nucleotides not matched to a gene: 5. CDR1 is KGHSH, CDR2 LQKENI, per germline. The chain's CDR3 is CASSPLSSGETQYF. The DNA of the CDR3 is TGTGCCAGCTCACCCCTCTCTAGCGGGGAGACCCAGTACTTC.

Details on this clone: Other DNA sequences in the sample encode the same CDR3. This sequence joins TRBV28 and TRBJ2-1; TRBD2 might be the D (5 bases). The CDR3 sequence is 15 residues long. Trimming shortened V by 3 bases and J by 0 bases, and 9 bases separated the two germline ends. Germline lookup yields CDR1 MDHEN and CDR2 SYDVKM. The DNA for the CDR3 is TGTGCCAGCAGTTTTGGTGGGAGCTCCTACAATGAGCAGTTCTTC. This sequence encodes CASSFGGSSYNEQFF.

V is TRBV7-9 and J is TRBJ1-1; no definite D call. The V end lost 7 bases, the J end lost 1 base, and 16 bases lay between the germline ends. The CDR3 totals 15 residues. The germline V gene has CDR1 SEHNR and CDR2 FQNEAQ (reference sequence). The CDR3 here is CASILPAGGNTEAFF. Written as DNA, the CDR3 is TGTGCCAGCATCCTCCCTGCCGGTGGGAACACTGAAGCTTTCTTT.

CDR3: CASSSPLGTSGSRGEQFF. The DNA for the CDR3 is TGCGCCAGCAGCTCCCCCCTGGGCACCAGCGGGAGTCGGGGTGAGCAGTTCTTC. The V and J genes are TRBV5-1 and TRBJ2-1; the match to TRBD2 covers 8 bases. V lost 3 bases to trimming and J lost 9 bases; unmatched junction nucleotides: 20. The V gene's germline CDR1 is SGHRS and CDR2 YFSETQ. The CDR3 consists of 18 residues.

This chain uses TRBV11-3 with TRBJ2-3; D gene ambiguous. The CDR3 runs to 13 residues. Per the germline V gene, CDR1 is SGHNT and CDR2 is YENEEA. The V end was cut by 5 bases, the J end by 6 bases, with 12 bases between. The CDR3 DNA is TGTGCCAGCAGCCCCCCGCTCAGTGATACGCAGTATTTT. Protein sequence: CASSPPLSDTQYF.

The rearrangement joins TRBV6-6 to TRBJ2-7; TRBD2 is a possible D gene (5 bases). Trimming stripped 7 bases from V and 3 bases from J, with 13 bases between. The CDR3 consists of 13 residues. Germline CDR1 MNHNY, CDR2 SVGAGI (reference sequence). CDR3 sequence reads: CASTMGSFYEQYF. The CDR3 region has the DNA TGTGCCAGCACCATGGGGAGTTTCTACGAGCAGTACTTC.

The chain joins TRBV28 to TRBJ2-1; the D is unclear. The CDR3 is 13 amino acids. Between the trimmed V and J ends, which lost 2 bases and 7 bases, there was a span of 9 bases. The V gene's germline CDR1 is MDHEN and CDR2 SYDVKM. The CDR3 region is CASSLMERNEQFF. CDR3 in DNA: TGTGCCAGCAGTTTAATGGAGCGAAATGAGCAGTTCTTC.

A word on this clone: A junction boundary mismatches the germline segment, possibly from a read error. CDR3 nucleotides: TGTGCCAGCAGCTTGGGCCAGGGGAAGGCCTGTATATTC. Translating gives CASSLGQGKACIF. V gene TRBV5-6 combines with J gene TRBJ1-2; D is perhaps TRBD1 (6 bases). CDR3 length: 13 residues. Germline V gives CDR1 SGHDT, CDR2 YYEEEE.

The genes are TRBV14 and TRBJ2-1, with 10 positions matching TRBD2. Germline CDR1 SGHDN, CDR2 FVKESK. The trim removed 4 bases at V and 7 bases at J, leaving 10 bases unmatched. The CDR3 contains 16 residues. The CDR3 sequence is CASSLLGLALENEQFF. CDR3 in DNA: TGTGCCAGCAGCCTACTGGGACTAGCGTTAGAGAATGAGCAGTTCTTC.

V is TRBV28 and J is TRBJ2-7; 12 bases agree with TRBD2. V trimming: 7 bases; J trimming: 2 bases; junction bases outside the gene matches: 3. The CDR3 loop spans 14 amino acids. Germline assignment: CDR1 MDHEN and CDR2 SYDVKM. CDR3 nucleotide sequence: TGTGCCAGCACCGGACTAGCGGGGACCTACGAGCAGTACTTC. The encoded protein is CASTGLAGTYEQYF.

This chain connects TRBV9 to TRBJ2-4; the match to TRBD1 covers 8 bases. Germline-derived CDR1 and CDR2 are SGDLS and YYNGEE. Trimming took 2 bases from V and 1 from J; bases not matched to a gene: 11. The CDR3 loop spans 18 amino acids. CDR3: CASSVGQGSPLAKNIQYF. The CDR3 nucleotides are TGTGCCAGCAGCGTTGGACAGGGCAGCCCTCTGGCCAAAAACATTCAGTACTTC.

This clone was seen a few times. The CDR3 nucleotides are TGTGCCACCCTAAACACCGGGGAGCTGTTTTTT. It translates to CATLNTGELFF. The J gene is TRBJ2-2, the V gene TRBV25-1; D is unclear. The CDR3 spans 11 residues. Trimming took off 10 bases at V and 2 bases at J, with 5 bases between the two ends. CDR1 and CDR2 from the germline V gene are MGHDK and SYGVNS.

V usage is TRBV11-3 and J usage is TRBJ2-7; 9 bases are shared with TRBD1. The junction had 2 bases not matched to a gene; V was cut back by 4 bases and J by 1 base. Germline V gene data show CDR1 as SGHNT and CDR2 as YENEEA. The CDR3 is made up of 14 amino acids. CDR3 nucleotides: TGTGCCAGCAGCTCGGGACAGGGATCCTACGAGCAGTACTTC. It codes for CASSSGQGSYEQYF.

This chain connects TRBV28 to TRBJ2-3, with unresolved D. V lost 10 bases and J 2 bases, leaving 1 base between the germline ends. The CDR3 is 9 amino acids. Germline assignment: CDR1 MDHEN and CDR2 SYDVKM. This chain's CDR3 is CATTDTQYF. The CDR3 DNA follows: TGTGCCACCACAGATACGCAGTATTTT.

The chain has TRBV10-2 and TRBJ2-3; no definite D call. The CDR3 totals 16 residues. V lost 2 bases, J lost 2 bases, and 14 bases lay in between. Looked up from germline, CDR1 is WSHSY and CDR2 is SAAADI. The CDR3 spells CASSEKSGPPTDTQYF. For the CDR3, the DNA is TGCGCCAGCAGTGAGAAGTCCGGCCCTCCCACAGATACGCAGTATTTT.

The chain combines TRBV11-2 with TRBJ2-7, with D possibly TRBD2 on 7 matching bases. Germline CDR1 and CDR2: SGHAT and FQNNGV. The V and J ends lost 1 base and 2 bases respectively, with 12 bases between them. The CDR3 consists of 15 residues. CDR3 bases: TGTGCCAGCAGCTTAGTAGGGGGACTAACCTACGAGCAGTACTTC. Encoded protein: CASSLVGGLTYEQYF.